What follows are 29 T cell receptor beta chains derived from one specimen sequenced in a study of T cell responses to AZD1222 COVID-19 vaccine. The method was immunoSEQ multiplex PCR; TCRdb's version includes in-frame clones alone and lacks a portion of them. The data contain about 83,000 clones, 86% of them singletons. The sequenced sample was peripheral blood, obtained on day 0 of AZD1222 vaccination. Source of these receptors: an adult in good health.

The chain joins TRBV19 to TRBJ1-5; 8 bases match TRBD1. Trimming at V came to 6 bases and at J to 6 bases, leaving 4 bases not matched to a gene. The CDR3 covers 13 residues. Per the germline V gene, CDR1 is LNHDA and CDR2 is SQIVND (reference sequence). CDR3 DNA: TGTGCCAGTAGGACAGGGGAGGGTCAGCCCCAGCATTTT. It specifies CASRTGEGQPQHF.

The V and J genes are TRBV4-3 and TRBJ2-7, with 8 bases matching TRBD1. This CDR3 spans 16 amino acids. V was clipped by 3 bases and J by 1 base; unmatched bases: 8. Germline assignment: CDR1 LGHNA and CDR2 YSLEER. CDR3 sequence: CASSQEDRAESYEQYF. CDR3 nucleotides: TGCGCCAGCAGCCAGGAGGACAGGGCCGAGTCCTACGAGCAGTACTTC.

The V and J genes are TRBV30 and TRBJ1-4; possible D gene TRBD1, 5 bases. Germline CDR1 GTSNPN, CDR2 SVGIG (reference sequence). Trimming left V 2 bases short and J 5 bases short, with 15 bases between. The CDR3 covers 15 residues. The CDR3 sequence is CAWSNWRGANEKLFF. The CDR3 nucleotides are TGTGCCTGGAGTAATTGGCGCGGGGCAAATGAAAAACTGTTTTTT. Complete variable domain (other parts from reference TRBV30 and TRBJ1-4): SQTIHQWPATLVQPVGSPLSLECTVEGTSNPNLYWYRQAAGRGLQLLFYSVGIGQISSEVPQNLSASRPQDRQFILSSKKLLLSDSGFYLCAWSNWRGANEKLFFGSGTQLSVL.

This chain joins TRBV27 and TRBJ2-5; D gene ambiguous. Germline CDR1 and CDR2: MNHEY and SMNVEV (reference sequence). The CDR3 loop spans 13 amino acids. V was pared by 10 bases and J by 2 bases, with 14 bases between. The DNA of the CDR3 is TGTGCCACTTCGTTCGGAAGTCAAGAGACCCAGTACTTC. It translates to CATSFGSQETQYF.

This chain joins TRBV2 and TRBJ1-3, with 8 bases that match TRBD1. Germline V gene data show CDR1 as SNHLY and CDR2 as FYNNEI. The V segment lost 6 bases and the J segment 4 bases; nucleotides outside the gene matches: 8. The CDR3 loop spans 15 amino acids. CDR3 in amino acids: CASSAQGARGNTIYF. In DNA, the CDR3 is TGTGCCAGCAGCGCTCAGGGGGCGCGAGGAAACACCATATATTTT.

This sequence joins TRBV21-1 and TRBJ1-5. TRBV21-1 is shown as a pseudogene. The CDR3 sequence is 19 residues long. Here the CDR3 reads CASSKGTVFYSRSNQPQHF. DNA for the CDR3: TGTGCCAGCAGCAAAGGAACGGTTTTCTATAGCAGAAGCAATCAGCCCCAGCATTTT.

This clone was detected only once. CDR3 DNA sequence: TGTGCCAGCAGTTACTCCGCCATGAACACTGAAGCTTTCTTT. This gives the protein CASSYSAMNTEAFF. The V gene is TRBV6-5, the J gene TRBJ1-1; D call uncertain. Germline loops: CDR1 MNHEY, CDR2 SVGAGI. The CDR3 is 14 amino acids. V shed 0 bases and J shed 0 bases, with 5 bases lying between them.

The chain links TRBV3-1 (or the pseudogene TRBV3-2) to TRBJ2-2, with 7 bases that match TRBD2. The CDR3 is 14 residues long. V trimming: 4 bases; J trimming: 5 bases; junction bases outside the gene matches: 4. Germline lookup yields CDR1 LGHDT and CDR2 YNNKEL (reference sequence). The CDR3 spells CASSPRGLTGELFF. The CDR3 DNA reads as TGTGCCAGCAGCCCTAGGGGACTAACCGGGGAGCTGTTTTTT.

This clone showed up many times. The rearrangement joins TRBV19 to TRBJ1-6, with 8 nucleotides matching TRBD1. The germline V gene encodes CDR1 LNHDA and CDR2 SQIVND (reference sequence). V was pared by 5 bases and J by 0 bases, with 9 bases of the junction left unmatched. This CDR3 has 18 amino acids. For the CDR3, the DNA is TGTGCCAGTAGTTACACGCGGACAGGGAGCTCCTATAATTCACCCCTCCACTTT. It codes for CASSYTRTGSSYNSPLHF. The entire variable domain, with the rest obtained from reference TRBV19 and TRBJ1-6, is as follows: DGGITQSPKYLFRKEGQNVTLSCEQNLNHDAMYWYRQDPGQGLRLIYYSQIVNDFQKGDIAEGYSVSREKKESFPLTVTSAQKNPTAFYLCASSYTRTGSSYNSPLHFGNGTRLTVT.

This sequence joins TRBV19 and TRBJ2-3, with 8 positions matching TRBD2. The junction had 10 bases not matched to a gene; V was cut back by 8 bases and J by 0 bases. Germline V gene data show CDR1 as LNHDA and CDR2 as SQIVND (reference sequence). The CDR3 runs to 16 residues. This CDR3 is CASSLLAGTSTDTQYF. The CDR3 coding sequence is TGTGCCAGTTCGCTTTTAGCGGGGACTAGCACAGATACGCAGTATTTT.

This chain joins TRBV15 and TRBJ1-5; TRBD1 is a possible D gene (6 bases). Germline-derived CDR1 and CDR2 are LNHNV and YYDKDF (reference sequence). The length of the CDR3 is 14 residues. With 1 base removed from V and 2 bases from J, the gap between germline ends came to 6 bases. The DNA of the CDR3 is TGTGCCACCAGCAGAGGACAGGGCAATCAGCCCCAGCATTTT. It is translated as CATSRGQGNQPQHF.

This clone has only a few counts. The chain links TRBV15 to TRBJ2-3; 12 bases match TRBD2. Germline lookup yields CDR1 LNHNV and CDR2 YYDKDF (reference sequence). With 8 bases clipped from V and 3 bases from J, the junction kept 9 bases outside the gene matches. This CDR3 contains 16 residues. CDR3: CATATTSGGLTDTQYF. CDR3 bases: TGTGCCACCGCTACTACTAGCGGGGGGTTGACAGATACGCAGTATTTT.

The chain joins TRBV4-2 to TRBJ2-5; 12 bases are a match to TRBD2. The germline gives CDR1 LGHNA, CDR2 YNFKEQ. The CDR3 length is 16 residues. V was pared by 4 bases and J by 5 bases, with 8 bases of the junction left unmatched. CDR3 residues: CASSPLGTSGGETQYF. The CDR3 coding sequence is TGTGCCAGCAGCCCCCTGGGAACTAGCGGGGGGGAGACCCAGTACTTC.

The V gene is TRBV27, the J gene TRBJ1-2; tentative D call: TRBD1 (6 bases). This CDR3 has 13 amino acids. Germline lookup yields CDR1 MNHEY and CDR2 SMNVEV (reference sequence). Trimming removed 6 bases at V and 8 bases at J, with 16 bases between. CDR3 amino acids: CASSPGWGAGYTF. The CDR3, as DNA: TGTGCCAGCAGCCCCGGATGGGGGGCCGGCTACACCTTC.

The chain is built from TRBV6-4 and TRBJ2-1, with unresolved D. CDR3 size: 14 residues. CDR1 and CDR2 (germline): MRHNA, SNTAGT. V gave up 6 bases and J gave up 3 bases, with 12 bases separating them. CDR3 loop: CASSPQMNYNEQFF. The CDR3 DNA reads as TGTGCCAGCAGCCCACAGATGAACTACAATGAGCAGTTCTTC.

V gene TRBV12-3 or TRBV12-4 combines with J gene TRBJ2-1; 8 nucleotides line up with TRBD1. V was pared by 3 bases and J by 10 bases, with 5 bases of the junction left unmatched. The CDR3 length is 13 residues. The CDR3 region is CASSFMTGVEQFF. For the CDR3, the DNA is TGTGCCAGCAGTTTCATGACAGGGGTCGAGCAGTTCTTC.

V usage is TRBV6-5 and J usage is TRBJ2-7; maybe TRBD2 (5 bases). Trimming stripped 8 bases from V and 0 bases from J, with 14 bases between. The germline V gene encodes CDR1 MNHEY and CDR2 SVGAGI. The CDR3 extends over 14 amino acids. CDR3 residues: CASLGQRSSYEQYF. The DNA of the CDR3 is TGTGCCAGCCTGGGCCAGCGGAGCTCCTACGAGCAGTACTTC.

The V gene is TRBV5-6, the J gene TRBJ2-7; either TRBD1 or TRBD2 may supply D (5 bases each). CDR3 length equals 14 residues. Trimming shortened V by 2 bases and J by 3 bases, and 12 bases separated the two germline ends. The germline V gene has CDR1 SGHDT and CDR2 YYEEEE. DNA of the CDR3: TGTGCCAGCAGCTTCATCGGGGCCCTCTACGAGCAGTACTTC. It codes for CASSFIGALYEQYF.

The rearrangement links TRBV6-5 to TRBJ2-2; D not certain. CDR3 size: 13 residues. The germline gives CDR1 MNHEY, CDR2 SVGAGI. V gave up 6 bases and J gave up 6 bases, with 11 bases separating them. The CDR3 loop reads CASSDSTPGELFF. The CDR3 bases are TGTGCCAGCAGCGACTCGACACCCGGGGAGCTGTTTTTT.

The chain carries TRBV6-5 and TRBJ2-7; maybe TRBD1 (6 bases). This CDR3 region has 15 residues. Per germline, CDR1 MNHEY and CDR2 SVGAGI. Trimming shortened V by 6 bases and J by 4 bases, and 19 bases separated the two germline ends. The CDR3, as DNA: TGTGCCAGCAGCAGCAACAGGGACCTTTCTTACGAGCAGTACTTC. Residues: CASSSNRDLSYEQYF.

The V call is TRBV15, the J call TRBJ1-2; 9 bases are shared with TRBD1. Germline CDR1 and CDR2: LNHNV and YYDKDF (reference sequence). Unmatched junction bases numbered 7, after V lost 7 bases and J lost 4 bases. There are 14 residues in the CDR3. The CDR3 nucleotides read TGTGCCACCAACTTAGACAGGGGGATCTATGGCTACACCTTC. Translation gives CATNLDRGIYGYTF. The full variable domain, rest sourced from reference TRBV15 and TRBJ1-2, is DAMVIQNPRYQVTQFGKPVTLSCSQTLNHNVMYWYQQKSSQAPKLLFHYYDKDFNNEADTPDNFQSRRPNTSFCFLDIRSPGLGDTAMYLCATNLDRGIYGYTFGSGTRLTVV.

This chain links TRBV6-4 with TRBJ1-2; perhaps TRBD1 as D (6 bases). Germline V gene data show CDR1 as MRHNA and CDR2 as SNTAGT. V dropped 4 bases and J dropped 2 bases, with 14 bases sitting between them. CDR3 size: 15 residues. CDR3 amino acids: CASSAEGGSNYGYTF. In DNA, the CDR3 is TGTGCCAGCAGTGCAGAAGGGGGATCCAACTATGGCTACACCTTC.

This clone appeared a single time. This chain links TRBV19 with TRBJ1-4; perhaps TRBD1 as D (6 bases). This CDR3 comprises 14 residues. V was pared by 6 bases and J by 5 bases, with 13 bases between. Germline-derived CDR1 and CDR2 are LNHDA and SQIVND (reference sequence). The CDR3 nucleotides are TGTGCCAGTAGCCGAGGGGGTTCAAATGAAAAACTGTTTTTT. It translates to CASSRGGSNEKLFF.

The chain links TRBV19 to TRBJ1-5; D gene ambiguous. The CDR3 loop spans 13 amino acids. From germline, CDR1 is LNHDA and CDR2 SQIVND (reference sequence). The germline V and J ends were trimmed by 6 bases and 0 bases, with 6 bases remaining between them. In DNA form, the CDR3 reads TGTGCCAGTAGGATGTATAGCAATCAGCCCCAGCATTTT. Translating gives CASRMYSNQPQHF.

The chain couples TRBV27 to TRBJ2-7, with a weak D call TRBD1 (6 bases). Trimming removed 5 bases at V and 0 bases at J, with 14 bases between. Germline V gene data show CDR1 as MNHEY and CDR2 as SMNVEV (reference sequence). The CDR3 sequence is 15 residues long. This CDR3 reads CASSPLGQTSYEQYF. Here the CDR3 DNA reads TGTGCCAGCAGTCCACTCGGACAGACCTCCTACGAGCAGTACTTC.

This clone is medium-sized. The chain has TRBV25-1 and TRBJ1-2; the D is unclear. V was cut by 3 bases and J by 5 bases, with 13 bases left in between. CDR3 length equals 14 residues. The V gene's germline CDR1 is MGHDK and CDR2 SYGVNS. In nucleotides, the CDR3 is TGTGCCAGCAGTGACGCGGTCGCGGGTTATGGCTACACCTTC. It specifies CASSDAVAGYGYTF.

The gene calls are TRBV6-2 or TRBV6-3 and TRBJ1-1; D remains ambiguous. Germline CDR1 reads MNHEY; CDR2 reads SVGEGT. Trimming removed 1 base from V and 0 bases from J, with 3 bases in between. The CDR3 spans 13 residues. In DNA form, the CDR3 reads TGTGCCAGCAGTTACTGGATGAACACTGAAGCTTTCTTT. This sequence encodes CASSYWMNTEAFF.

V gene TRBV18 combines with J gene TRBJ1-5; D call uncertain. Germline V gene sequence: CDR1 KGHSH, CDR2 LQKENI. Trimming cost V 9 bases and J 0 bases, with 15 bases left between them. The CDR3 covers 15 residues. The DNA of the CDR3 is TGTGCCAGTACAACCAAGTCCGTTAGCAATCAGCCCCAGCATTTT. Its translation: CASTTKSVSNQPQHF.

The genes are TRBV7-8 and TRBJ1-4; 9 positions agree with TRBD1. The CDR3 totals 18 residues. Germline loops: CDR1 SGHVS, CDR2 FQNEAQ. The ends lost 5 bases at V and 0 bases at J; junction bases unmatched: 10. Written as DNA, the CDR3 is TGTGCCAGCAGCCGGGGACAGGGAGGTTCAGCAACTAATGAAAAACTGTTTTTT. It codes for CASSRGQGGSATNEKLFF. Drawing the rest from reference TRBV7-8 and TRBJ1-4, the complete variable domain is GAGVSQSPRYKVAKRGQDVALRCDPISGHVSLFWYQQALGQGPEFLTYFQNEAQLDKSGLPSDRFFAERPEGSVSTLKIQRTQQEDSAVYLCASSRGQGGSATNEKLFFGSGTQLSVL.